The 5 T cell receptor beta chains reported below all come from one sample, sequenced in a study of T-cell memory formation after mild COVID-19. From the 5' RACE reads, TCRdb called clonotypes with MiXCR, one entry per CDR3 protein. The sample has 130,000 to 150,000 distinct CDR3 sequences; roughly 19% are singletons. The sample taken for sequencing was PBMCs or a T cell subset sorted from them (not recorded which). These receptors all come from an adult woman who had mild COVID-19 (a few samples of this study predate the infection). Cell type and time point are not known.

The CDR3 DNA is TGTGCCAGCAGCTTTCTGAGCGGGGGGGAAGAGACCCAGTACTTC. Translated: CASSFLSGGEETQYF. This chain joins TRBV7-3 and TRBJ2-5, with TRBD2 matching 10 bases. Trimming at V came to 3 bases and at J to 3 bases, leaving 4 bases not matched to a gene. This CDR3 has 15 residues. CDR1 and CDR2 from the germline V gene are SGHTA and FQGTGA.

The sample holds a few counts of this clonotype. V usage is TRBV7-2 and J usage is TRBJ1-5; 11 positions agree with TRBD1. The germline CDR1 and CDR2 sequences are SGHTA and FQGNSA. Trimming at V came to 1 base and at J to 6 bases, leaving 5 bases not matched to a gene. The CDR3 loop spans 16 amino acids. In nucleotides, the CDR3 is TGTGCCAGCAGCTTAGGGACAGGGGGCGTGGGTCAGCCCCAGCATTTT. Translation: CASSLGTGGVGQPQHF.

The rearrangement uses TRBV4-1 and TRBJ2-1; weak D call: TRBD2 (6 bases). The length of the CDR3 is 12 residues. Germline CDR1 reads MGHRA; CDR2 reads YSYEKL. Trimming removed 8 bases from V and 7 bases from J, with 12 bases in between. CDR3: CASGPSVNEQFF. In DNA, the CDR3 is TGCGCCAGCGGCCCTAGCGTGAATGAGCAGTTCTTC.

Only a few counts were recorded for this clonotype. This chain joins TRBV6-4 and TRBJ2-3; D gene ambiguous. This CDR3 spans 13 amino acids. Trimming cost V 4 bases and J 6 bases, with 11 bases left between them. Germline V gene sequence: CDR1 MRHNA, CDR2 SNTAGT. The CDR3 sequence: CASSAIRADTQYF. The CDR3 region has the DNA TGTGCCAGCAGTGCTATAAGGGCGGATACGCAGTATTTT.

Only a few counts were recorded for this clonotype. The V and J genes are TRBV7-9 and TRBJ1-2; D gene uncertain. Trimming pared 8 bases from V and 13 bases from J, leaving 8 bases between. Germline CDR1 SEHNR, CDR2 FQNEAQ (reference sequence). The CDR3 loop spans 8 amino acids. CDR3 residues: CASPLSTF. The CDR3 region has the DNA TGTGCCAGCCCCTTATCCACCTTC.